This passage covers 21 T cell receptor beta chains from one sample sequenced in a study of beta chain features in type 1 diabetes. The isolated RNA, all of it, was reverse transcribed, so expressed TCRB transcripts were what got sequenced. The assay was immunoSEQ multiplex PCR, and TCRdb's table has in-frame clones only and misses some. The data hold around 300,000 clones, with 7.5% to 9.5% observed a single time. Sequenced: central memory CD4+ T cells from blood. The receptors here all came from a woman aged 18-29 years in good health.

The chain has TRBV18 and TRBJ1-6, with TRBD1 matching over 11 bases. Trimming took 2 bases from V and 13 from J; bases not matched to a gene: 1. The germline CDR1 and CDR2 sequences are KGHSH and LQKENI. CDR3 length: 13 residues. The CDR3 region has the DNA TGTGCCAGCTCACCAGGGGACAGGGGGCCCCTCCACTTT. This codes for CASSPGDRGPLHF.

This clone was seen more than once but under ten times. The chain links TRBV11-2 to TRBJ1-6; no reliable D call. The ends were cut back, 2 bases at V and 7 bases at J, with 21 bases in the middle. The CDR3 has 18 amino acids. Germline V gives CDR1 SGHAT, CDR2 FQNNGV. In nucleotides, the CDR3 is TGTGCCAGCAGCTTACGGCCAAGGGCGGGAGCGAACAATTCACCCCTCCACTTT. Its protein product is CASSLRPRAGANNSPLHF. Complete variable domain (other parts from reference TRBV11-2 and TRBJ1-6): EAGVAQSPRYKIIEKRQSVAFWCNPISGHATLYWYQQILGQGPKLLIQFQNNGVVDDSQLPKDRFSAERLKGVDSTLKIQPAKLEDSAVYLCASSLRPRAGANNSPLHFGNGTRLTVT.

Comments on this clone: Other DNA sequences in the same sample also yield this CDR3. The V gene is TRBV7-2, the J gene TRBJ1-5; D is uncertain. Germline V CDR1 and CDR2: SGHTA, FQGNSA. CDR3 size: 13 residues. The ends were cut back, 4 bases at V and 5 bases at J, with 9 bases in the middle. CDR3 DNA sequence: TGTGCCAGCAGCTATAAGTGGGATCAGCCCCAGCATTTT. It is translated as CASSYKWDQPQHF.

The V and J genes are TRBV6-1 and TRBJ1-5; maybe TRBD1 (5 bases). From germline, CDR1 is MNHNS and CDR2 SASEGT. V lost 8 bases and J lost 0, with 11 bases in between. CDR3 length: 14 amino acids. CDR3 protein: CASGDGFSNQPQHF. The CDR3 DNA is TGTGCCAGCGGGGACGGGTTTAGCAATCAGCCCCAGCATTTT.

This clone has only a few counts. CDR3 amino acids: CAWRTWGRTGSNYGYTF. In DNA form, the CDR3 reads TGTGCCTGGAGAACTTGGGGAAGGACAGGCAGTAACTATGGCTACACCTTC. The chain combines TRBV30 with TRBJ1-2; TRBD1 agrees at 7 bases. The V gene's germline CDR1 is GTSNPN and CDR2 SVGIG (reference sequence). Losses at the gene ends were 3 bases for V and 1 base for J; bases not matched to a gene: 14. CDR3 size: 17 residues.

The chain has TRBV9 and TRBJ2-2; D is possibly TRBD2 (5 bases). The CDR3 has 13 residues. The germline CDR1 and CDR2 sequences are SGDLS and YYNGEE. V lost 5 bases and J 13 bases, leaving 18 bases between the germline ends. CDR3: CASSLAWATGLFF. The DNA of the CDR3 is TGTGCCAGCAGTTTAGCGTGGGCGACGGGGCTGTTTTTT.

The chain is built from TRBV27 and TRBJ2-1; D call uncertain. The CDR3 loop spans 14 amino acids. The germline V and J ends were trimmed by 7 bases and 0 bases, with 10 bases remaining between them. The V gene's germline CDR1 is MNHEY and CDR2 SMNVEV (reference sequence). CDR3 sequence: CASTRQSSYNEQFF. The CDR3 DNA reads TGTGCCAGCACAAGGCAGAGCTCCTACAATGAGCAGTTCTTC.

This clone was counted only a few times. J is TRBJ1-5 and V is TRBV10-3; possible D gene TRBD1, 5 bases. The CDR3 totals 13 residues. Germline loops: CDR1 ENHRY, CDR2 SYGVKD. Between the trimmed V and J ends, which lost 5 bases and 6 bases, there was a span of 11 bases. CDR3 loop: CAISLQGGQPQHF. The CDR3 bases are TGTGCCATCAGTCTCCAGGGCGGTCAGCCCCAGCATTTT.

The chain combines TRBV5-1 with TRBJ2-5; 7 bases are a match to TRBD2. V dropped 5 bases and J dropped 2; count of bases not matched to a gene: 6. Germline CDR1 and CDR2: SGHRS and YFSETQ. CDR3 length: 14 amino acids. CDR3 region: CASRRGETQETQYF. Here the CDR3 DNA reads TGCGCCAGCAGACGGGGGGAGACTCAAGAGACCCAGTACTTC.

This chain joins TRBV9 and TRBJ2-5, with TRBD2 as a possible D gene (5 bases). The CDR3 totals 15 residues. V shed 0 bases and J shed 5 bases, with 14 bases lying between them. Germline-derived CDR1 and CDR2 are SGDLS and YYNGEE. The CDR3 nucleotides read TGTGCCAGCAGCGTAGCTGACGGGGATGGGGAGACCCAGTACTTC. Amino acids: CASSVADGDGETQYF.

Many counts were recorded for this clone. V usage is TRBV18 and J usage is TRBJ2-4; tentatively, D is TRBD1 or TRBD2 (5 bases each). V was shortened by 5 bases and J by 7 bases, with 15 bases between the two germline ends. The V gene's germline CDR1 is KGHSH and CDR2 LQKENI. This CDR3 is 14 amino acids long. In DNA form, the CDR3 reads TGTGCCAGCTCAGGTCAGGGACCGTGGAACATTCAGTACTTC. It translates to CASSGQGPWNIQYF.

This clone was seen a few times. The V and J genes are TRBV2 and TRBJ1-3; 7 bases match TRBD1. The CDR3 contains 16 residues. Germline lookup yields CDR1 SNHLY and CDR2 FYNNEI. The J segment lost 0 bases and the V segment lost 6 bases, leaving 8 bases of the junction unmatched. The CDR3 nucleotides are TGTGCCAGCAGCCGTGGACAGGCCAGCTCTGGAAACACCATATATTTT. It is translated as CASSRGQASSGNTIYF.

The V and J genes are TRBV29-1 and TRBJ2-1; TRBD2 agrees at 11 bases. CDR3 length: 15 residues. Germline loops: CDR1 SQVTM, CDR2 ANQGSEA. Unmatched junction bases numbered 9, after V lost 7 bases and J lost 4 bases. This CDR3 reads CSAKLGTSGYNEQFF. For the CDR3, the DNA is TGCAGCGCAAAGCTTGGGACTAGCGGATACAATGAGCAGTTCTTC.

In its sample, this clone was seen a few times. The chain recombines TRBV5-1 with TRBJ1-4, with a possible D match to TRBD1 (5 bases). CDR3 size: 16 residues. The germline CDR1 and CDR2 sequences are SGHRS and YFSETQ. V was clipped by 4 bases and J by 7 bases, with 20 bases between them. The CDR3 protein is CASSLGWGETAEKLFF. Written as DNA, the CDR3 is TGCGCCAGCAGCCTCGGTTGGGGGGAGACGGCTGAAAAACTGTTTTTT.

This clone was picked up many times. This rearrangement joins TRBV5-8 to TRBJ2-2; the match to TRBD1 covers 9 bases. Germline-derived CDR1 and CDR2 are SGHTS and YDEGEE. Trimming removed 5 bases from V and 5 bases from J; junction bases left unmatched: 13. The CDR3 sequence is 17 residues long. As DNA, the CDR3 is TGTGCCAGCAGACCCGCTTTGGGACAGGGATCGACCGGGGAGCTGTTTTTT. It is translated as CASRPALGQGSTGELFF.

A few counts support this clone. The chain couples TRBV6-5 to TRBJ1-2; 7 nucleotides match TRBD1. The CDR3 runs 13 residues. Germline V gene sequence: CDR1 MNHEY, CDR2 SVGAGI. Germline trimming cut 6 bases from V and 7 bases from J; bases unmatched to any gene: 8. CDR3 protein: CASRGTGDPGYTF. DNA of the CDR3: TGTGCCAGCAGGGGAACAGGGGATCCTGGCTACACCTTC.

This clone was counted at least ten times. The chain couples TRBV5-5 to TRBJ2-2; 12 nucleotides align to TRBD2. From germline, CDR1 is SGHKS and CDR2 YYEKEE (reference sequence). The CDR3 sequence is 16 residues long. V gave up 3 bases and J gave up 5 bases; unmatched junction bases: 5. The CDR3 loop reads CASSSGLAGRTGELFF. In DNA form, the CDR3 reads TGTGCCAGCAGCTCCGGACTAGCGGGGAGGACCGGGGAGCTGTTTTTT.

This clone was counted between two and nine times. In nucleotides, the CDR3 is TGCGCCAGCATGGGACAGAACACCGGGGAGCTGTTTTTT. Protein: CASMGQNTGELFF. V gene TRBV5-1 combines with J gene TRBJ2-2, with D possibly TRBD1 on 6 matching bases. V was clipped by 6 bases and J by 1 base, with 7 bases between them. This CDR3 contains 13 residues. Germline assignment: CDR1 SGHRS and CDR2 YFSETQ.

CDR3 residues: CASSEQGYLYEQYF. In nucleotides, the CDR3 is TGTGCCAGCAGTGAACAGGGCTATCTCTACGAGCAGTACTTC. This chain links TRBV2 with TRBJ2-7, with D possibly being TRBD1 (5 bases). V was trimmed by 2 bases and J by 3 bases, leaving 11 bases between them. The CDR3 runs to 14 residues. CDR1 is SNHLY and CDR2 is FYNNEI in the germline V gene.

This clone was seen a few times. The chain has TRBV7-2 and TRBJ2-1; TRBD1 agrees at 11 bases. The CDR3 extends over 16 amino acids. V lost 2 bases, J lost 2 bases, and 2 bases stayed unmatched. Germline CDR1 and CDR2: SGHTA and FQGNSA. DNA of the CDR3: TGTGCCAGCAGCTTACCGGGACAGGGGGCCTACAATGAGCAGTTCTTC. Translated, it gives CASSLPGQGAYNEQFF.

This clone was seen ten or more times. This chain joins TRBV2 and TRBJ2-3, with TRBD1 matching 8 bases. Germline V gene sequence: CDR1 SNHLY, CDR2 FYNNEI. The CDR3 extends over 13 amino acids. V shed 7 bases and J 5 bases; nucleotides not matched to a gene: 5. Here the CDR3 reads CASTGTGQDTQYF. As DNA, the CDR3 is TGTGCCAGCACCGGGACAGGTCAAGATACGCAGTATTTT.